The 17 T cell receptor beta chains below come from one sample, sequenced in a study of T cell responses to AZD1222 COVID-19 vaccine. Repertoires were generated with immunoSEQ multiplex PCR, while TCRdb's copy carries only in-frame clones and drops some. This sample has roughly 70,000 clones; approximately 80% occur once, and the top ten carry roughly 5%. The source was peripheral blood, collected on day 0 of AZD1222 vaccination. These receptors originate from an adult in good health.

The chain has TRBV9 and TRBJ2-1; 7 nucleotides match TRBD2. CDR3 length equals 15 residues. Germline-derived CDR1 and CDR2 are SGDLS and YYNGEE. With V trimmed by 0 bases and J by 3 bases, 3 bases remained unmatched. CDR3 DNA: TGTGCCAGCAGCGTAGAAGGGACTAACTACAATGAGCAGTTCTTC. It yields the protein CASSVEGTNYNEQFF.

This clone has only one observation. The chain links TRBV6-5 to TRBJ2-7; D may be TRBD1 (7 bases). This CDR3 comprises 14 residues. CDR1 and CDR2 from the germline V gene are MNHEY and SVGAGI. V shed 8 bases and J shed 1 base, with 15 bases lying between them. The CDR3 here is CASLTQGRSYEQYF. Here the CDR3 DNA reads TGTGCCAGCCTCACACAGGGGAGGTCCTACGAGCAGTACTTC.

This chain uses TRBV11-3 with TRBJ2-1; 7 bases agree with TRBD2. The J segment lost 10 bases and the V segment lost 5 bases, leaving 17 bases of the junction unmatched. Germline V gene data show CDR1 as SGHNT and CDR2 as YENEEA. The CDR3 is 16 amino acids. In DNA form, the CDR3 reads TGTGCCAGCAGCAAAAACGAAGCGGGGTCTGGCTACGAGCAGTTCTTC. Protein product: CASSKNEAGSGYEQFF.

This clone was counted between two and nine times. V usage is TRBV9 and J usage is TRBJ1-2; tentatively, D is TRBD1 (5 bases). CDR3 length: 21 residues. Germline-derived CDR1 and CDR2 are SGDLS and YYNGEE. V shed 2 bases and J shed 0 bases, with 29 bases lying between them. The CDR3 bases are TGTGCCAGCAGCGTCAACCTGAATTCTGACCGGGACCGAACAGCTAACTATGGCTACACCTTC. It translates to CASSVNLNSDRDRTANYGYTF.

The chain carries TRBV5-4 and TRBJ2-3; D may be TRBD2 (6 bases). Germline V gene lookup returns CDR1 SGHNT and CDR2 YYREEE (reference sequence). The CDR3 contains 16 residues. V was pared by 0 bases and J by 0 bases, with 11 bases between. The CDR3 loop reads CASSLEGAGSTDTQYF. CDR3 nucleotide sequence: TGTGCCAGCAGCTTGGAAGGGGCGGGGAGCACAGATACGCAGTATTTT.

The CDR3 DNA reads TGTGCCAGCAGCCCTACCGCAGCCGGGGAGCTGTTTTTT. The encoded protein is CASSPTAAGELFF. This chain uses TRBV3-1 (or the pseudogene TRBV3-2) with TRBJ2-2; D is unresolved. Deletions cut 4 bases from V and 6 bases from J, with 9 bases between. CDR3 size: 13 residues. Germline V gene data show CDR1 as LGHDT and CDR2 as YNNKEL (reference sequence).

A few counts support this clone. This chain connects TRBV30 to TRBJ1-4; possibly TRBD1 for D (6 bases). V was clipped by 3 bases and J by 5 bases, with 13 bases between them. Germline values: CDR1 GTSNPN, CDR2 SVGIG (reference sequence). This CDR3 contains 14 residues. CDR3 amino acids: CAWSTGFSNEKLFF. The CDR3 DNA reads as TGTGCCTGGAGCACAGGGTTCTCAAATGAAAAACTGTTTTTT.

The rearrangement uses TRBV7-6 and TRBJ2-1; 10 bases line up with TRBD2. Trimming removed 1 base from V and 8 bases from J; junction bases left unmatched: 5. Per the germline V gene, CDR1 is SGHVS and CDR2 is FNYEAQ. The CDR3 covers 15 residues. CDR3 sequence reads: CASSLGSGGAYEQFF. The CDR3 DNA reads TGTGCCAGCAGCTTAGGAAGCGGGGGGGCCTATGAGCAGTTCTTC.

The genes are TRBV20-1 and TRBJ1-1; D unresolved. V lost 5 bases and J 4 bases, leaving 8 bases between the germline ends. Germline V gives CDR1 DFQATT, CDR2 SNEGSKA (reference sequence). The CDR3 extends over 11 amino acids. DNA for the CDR3: TGCAGTGCTGAGAGGACCACTGAAGCTTTCTTT. Its translation is CSAERTTEAFF.

The J gene is TRBJ1-6, the V gene TRBV28, with D uncertain. The CDR3 runs 16 residues. Germline V CDR1 and CDR2: MDHEN, SYDVKM. V was trimmed by 3 bases and J by 3 bases, leaving 12 bases between them. CDR3 coding DNA: TGTGCCAGCAGTTTGACCCTGCGGGGCTATAATTCACCCCTCCACTTT. This translates into CASSLTLRGYNSPLHF.

V and J are TRBV27 and TRBJ2-6; TRBD1 aligns across 7 bases. The CDR3 extends over 15 amino acids. The ends lost 4 bases at V and 2 bases at J; junction bases unmatched: 2. Germline V gives CDR1 MNHEY, CDR2 SMNVEV (reference sequence). The CDR3 here is CASSSQGAGANVLTF. CDR3 nucleotide sequence: TGTGCCAGCAGTTCTCAGGGGGCTGGGGCCAACGTCCTGACTTTC.

The chain uses TRBV2 and TRBJ2-1; TRBD1 agrees at 10 bases. The germline CDR1 and CDR2 sequences are SNHLY and FYNNEI. V gave up 6 bases and J gave up 7 bases; unmatched junction bases: 6. This CDR3 comprises 14 residues. CDR3 coding DNA: TGTGCCAGCAGCCCGGGACAGGGGATGAATGAGCAGTTCTTC. Translation gives CASSPGQGMNEQFF.

The J gene is TRBJ1-6, the V gene TRBV7-9; D gene uncertain. The CDR3 consists of 13 residues. Trimming stripped 3 bases from V and 6 bases from J, with 6 bases between. The germline V gene has CDR1 SEHNR and CDR2 FQNEAQ (reference sequence). CDR3 region: CASSLPVNSPLHF. CDR3 DNA: TGTGCCAGCAGCTTGCCAGTTAATTCACCCCTCCACTTT.

The chain has TRBV14 and TRBJ1-1; D remains unclear. This CDR3 region has 15 residues. With 4 bases removed from V and 6 bases from J, the gap between germline ends came to 18 bases. CDR1 is SGHDN, CDR2 FVKESK, per germline. The CDR3 here is CASSRASIYGSEAFF. The DNA of the CDR3 is TGTGCCAGCAGCCGAGCCAGTATTTATGGCTCTGAAGCTTTCTTT.

This chain connects TRBV13 to TRBJ1-2; perhaps TRBD1 as D (6 bases). This CDR3 is built from 11 residues. V lost 4 bases and J lost 6, with 6 bases in between. Germline CDR1 reads PRHDT; CDR2 reads FYEKMQ (reference sequence). CDR3 in DNA: TGTGCCAGCAGCTACAGGGATGGCTACACCTTC. This translates into CASSYRDGYTF.

The rearrangement links TRBV6-5 to TRBJ2-1; 11 nucleotides agree with TRBD1. The CDR3 runs 16 residues. Trimming removed 0 bases from V and 9 bases from J; junction bases left unmatched: 7. Germline CDR1 and CDR2: MNHEY and SVGAGI. In nucleotides, the CDR3 is TGTGCCAGCAGTTACTCCGGGACAGGGGGACCAATTGAGCAGTTCTTC. It specifies CASSYSGTGGPIEQFF.

This chain uses TRBV19 with TRBJ1-1, with D possibly being TRBD1 (6 bases). The CDR3 totals 14 residues. Germline lookup yields CDR1 LNHDA and CDR2 SQIVND (reference sequence). V was clipped by 4 bases and J by 5 bases, with 14 bases between them. CDR3 loop: CASSTPGGATEAFF. The CDR3 DNA follows: TGTGCCAGTAGTACCCCGGGGGGGGCGACTGAAGCTTTCTTT.